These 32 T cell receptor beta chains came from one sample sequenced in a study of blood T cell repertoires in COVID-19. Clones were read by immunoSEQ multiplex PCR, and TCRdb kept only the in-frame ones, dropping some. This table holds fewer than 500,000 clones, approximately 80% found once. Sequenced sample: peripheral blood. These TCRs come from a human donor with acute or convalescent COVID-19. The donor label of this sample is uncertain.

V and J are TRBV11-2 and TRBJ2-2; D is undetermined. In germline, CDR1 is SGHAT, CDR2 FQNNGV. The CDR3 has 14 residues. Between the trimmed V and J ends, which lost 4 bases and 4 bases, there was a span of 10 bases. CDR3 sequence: CASSSPVSTGELFF. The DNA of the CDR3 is TGTGCCAGCAGCTCTCCGGTGAGCACCGGGGAGCTGTTTTTT. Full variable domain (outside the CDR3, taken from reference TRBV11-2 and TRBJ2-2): EAGVAQSPRYKIIEKRQSVAFWCNPISGHATLYWYQQILGQGPKLLIQFQNNGVVDDSQLPKDRFSAERLKGVDSTLKIQPAKLEDSAVYLCASSSPVSTGELFFGEGSRLTVL.

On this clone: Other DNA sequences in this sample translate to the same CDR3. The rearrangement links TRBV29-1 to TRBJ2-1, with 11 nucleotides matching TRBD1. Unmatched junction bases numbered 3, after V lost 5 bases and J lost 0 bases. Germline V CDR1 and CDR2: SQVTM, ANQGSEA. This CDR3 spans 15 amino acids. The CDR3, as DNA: TGCAGCGTTCGGGACAGGGGGAGCTCCTACAATGAGCAGTTCTTC. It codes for CSVRDRGSSYNEQFF.

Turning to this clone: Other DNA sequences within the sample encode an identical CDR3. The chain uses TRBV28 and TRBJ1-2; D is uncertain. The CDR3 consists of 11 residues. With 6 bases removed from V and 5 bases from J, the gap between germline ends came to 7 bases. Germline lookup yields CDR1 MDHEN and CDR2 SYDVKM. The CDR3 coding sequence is TGTGCCAGCAGCAGTTATTATGGCTACACCTTC. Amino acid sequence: CASSSYYGYTF.

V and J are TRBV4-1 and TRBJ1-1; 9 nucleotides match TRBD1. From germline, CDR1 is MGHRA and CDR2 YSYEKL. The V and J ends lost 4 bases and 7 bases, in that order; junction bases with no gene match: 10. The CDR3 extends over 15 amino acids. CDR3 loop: CASSLSNRGQGEAFF. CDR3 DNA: TGCGCCAGCAGCCTATCGAACAGGGGGCAGGGTGAAGCTTTCTTT.

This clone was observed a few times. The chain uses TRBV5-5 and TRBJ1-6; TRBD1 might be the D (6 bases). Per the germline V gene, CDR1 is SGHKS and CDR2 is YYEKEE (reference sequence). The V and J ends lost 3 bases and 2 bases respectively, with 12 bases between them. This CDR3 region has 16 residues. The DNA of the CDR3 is TGTGCCAGCAGCTCGCAGGGGAGGGCCTATAATTCACCCCTCCACTTT. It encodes CASSSQGRAYNSPLHF.

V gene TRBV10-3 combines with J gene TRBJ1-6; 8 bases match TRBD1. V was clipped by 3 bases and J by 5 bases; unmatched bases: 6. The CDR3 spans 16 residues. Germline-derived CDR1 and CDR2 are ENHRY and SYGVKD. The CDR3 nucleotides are TGTGCCATCAGTGACTCACAGACAGGGGATAATTCACCCCTCCACTTT. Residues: CAISDSQTGDNSPLHF.

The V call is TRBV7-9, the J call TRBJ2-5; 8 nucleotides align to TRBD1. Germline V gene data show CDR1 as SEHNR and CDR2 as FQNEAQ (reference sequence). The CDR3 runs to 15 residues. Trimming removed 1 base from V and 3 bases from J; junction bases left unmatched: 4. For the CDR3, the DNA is TGTGCCAGCAGCTTAGGACAGGGGCGAGAAGAGACCCAGTACTTC. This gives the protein CASSLGQGREETQYF.

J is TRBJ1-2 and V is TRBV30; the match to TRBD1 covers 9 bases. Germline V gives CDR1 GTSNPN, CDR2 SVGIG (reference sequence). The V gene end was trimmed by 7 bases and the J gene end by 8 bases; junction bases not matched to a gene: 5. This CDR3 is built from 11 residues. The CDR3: CASRTGVGYTF. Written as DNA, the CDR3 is TGTGCCTCACGGACAGGGGTCGGCTACACCTTC. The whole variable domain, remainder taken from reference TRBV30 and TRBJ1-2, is SQTIHQWPATLVQPVGSPLSLECTVEGTSNPNLYWYRQAAGRGLQLLFYSVGIGQISSEVPQNLSASRPQDRQFILSSKKLLLSDSGFYLCASRTGVGYTFGSGTRLTVV.

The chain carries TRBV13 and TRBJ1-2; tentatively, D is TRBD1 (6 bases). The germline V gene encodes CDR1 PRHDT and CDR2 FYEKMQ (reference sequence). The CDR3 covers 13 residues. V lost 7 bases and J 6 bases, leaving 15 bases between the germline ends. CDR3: CASTPGGRDGYTF. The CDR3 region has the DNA TGTGCCAGCACCCCTGGGGGCAGAGATGGCTACACCTTC.

CDR3 region: CATLGGVEETQYF. The DNA for the CDR3 is TGTGCCACCCTGGGGGGGGTCGAAGAGACCCAGTACTTC. The V and J genes are TRBV28 and TRBJ2-5; 7 bases agree with TRBD2. Trimming at V came to 10 bases and at J to 3 bases, leaving 8 bases not matched to a gene. From germline, CDR1 is MDHEN and CDR2 SYDVKM. This CDR3 contains 13 residues.

CDR3 residues: CASSSLRAGQANEQFF. DNA for the CDR3: TGTGCCAGCAGTTCCCTGAGAGCGGGACAAGCCAATGAGCAGTTCTTC. V usage is TRBV6-5 and J usage is TRBJ2-1; D is perhaps TRBD2 (7 bases). The germline V gene has CDR1 MNHEY and CDR2 SVGAGI. With 4 bases removed from V and 6 bases from J, the gap between germline ends came to 19 bases. This CDR3 spans 16 amino acids.

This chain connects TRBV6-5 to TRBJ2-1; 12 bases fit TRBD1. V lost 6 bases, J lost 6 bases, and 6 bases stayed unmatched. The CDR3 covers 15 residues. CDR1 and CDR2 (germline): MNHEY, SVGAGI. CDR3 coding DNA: TGTGCCAGCAGAGCCGGGACAGGGGGCCGCAATGAGCAGTTCTTC. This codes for CASRAGTGGRNEQFF.

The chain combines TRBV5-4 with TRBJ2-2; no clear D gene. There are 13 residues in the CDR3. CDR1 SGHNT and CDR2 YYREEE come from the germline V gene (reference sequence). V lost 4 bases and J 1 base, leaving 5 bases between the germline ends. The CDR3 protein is CASSPRNTGELFF. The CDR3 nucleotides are TGTGCCAGCAGCCCGCGGAACACCGGGGAGCTGTTTTTT.

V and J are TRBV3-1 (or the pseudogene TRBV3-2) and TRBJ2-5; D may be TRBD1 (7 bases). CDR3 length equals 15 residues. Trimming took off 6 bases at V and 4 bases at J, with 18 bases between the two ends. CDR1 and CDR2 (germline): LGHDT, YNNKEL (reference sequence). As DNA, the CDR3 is TGTGCCAGCAGTCGAAGGACAGGAGGGATAGAGACCCAGTACTTC. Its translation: CASSRRTGGIETQYF.

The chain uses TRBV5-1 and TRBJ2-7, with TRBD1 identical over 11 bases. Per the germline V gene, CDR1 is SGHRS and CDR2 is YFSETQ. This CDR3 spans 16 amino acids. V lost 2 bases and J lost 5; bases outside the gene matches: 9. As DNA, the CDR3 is TGCGCCAGCAGCTTCGATATCGGACAGGGGGCGAACGAGCAGTACTTC. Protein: CASSFDIGQGANEQYF.

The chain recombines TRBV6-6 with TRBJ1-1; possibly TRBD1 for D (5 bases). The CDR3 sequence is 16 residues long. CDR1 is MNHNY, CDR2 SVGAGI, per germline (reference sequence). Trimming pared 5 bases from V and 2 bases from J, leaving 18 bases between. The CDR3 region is CASSNPPDRTNTEAFF. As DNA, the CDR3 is TGTGCCAGCAGTAATCCACCTGACAGAACCAACACTGAAGCTTTCTTT.

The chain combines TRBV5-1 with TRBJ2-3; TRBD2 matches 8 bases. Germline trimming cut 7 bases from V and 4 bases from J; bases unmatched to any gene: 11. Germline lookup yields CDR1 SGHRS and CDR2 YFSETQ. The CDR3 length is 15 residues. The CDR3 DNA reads TGCGCCAGCGCTCGGTCGGGGGGGTCCGCAGATACGCAGTATTTT. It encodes CASARSGGSADTQYF.

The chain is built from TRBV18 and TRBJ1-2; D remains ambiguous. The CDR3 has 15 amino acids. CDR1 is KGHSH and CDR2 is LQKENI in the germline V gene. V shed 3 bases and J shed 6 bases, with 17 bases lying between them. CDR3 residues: CASSPLGFGEDGYTF. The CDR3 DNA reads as TGTGCCAGCTCACCCCTTGGGTTCGGAGAGGATGGCTACACCTTC.

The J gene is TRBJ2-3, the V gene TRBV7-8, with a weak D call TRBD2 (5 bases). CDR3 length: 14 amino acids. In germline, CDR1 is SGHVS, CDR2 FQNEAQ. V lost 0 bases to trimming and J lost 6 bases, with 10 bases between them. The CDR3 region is CASSLAGSKDTQYF. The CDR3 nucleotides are TGTGCCAGCAGCTTAGCAGGGAGCAAGGATACGCAGTATTTT.

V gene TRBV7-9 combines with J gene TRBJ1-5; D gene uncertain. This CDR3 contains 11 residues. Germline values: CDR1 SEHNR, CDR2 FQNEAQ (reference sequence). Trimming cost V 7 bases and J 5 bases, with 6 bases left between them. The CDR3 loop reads CASTLDQPQHF. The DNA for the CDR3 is TGTGCCAGCACCCTAGATCAGCCCCAGCATTTT.

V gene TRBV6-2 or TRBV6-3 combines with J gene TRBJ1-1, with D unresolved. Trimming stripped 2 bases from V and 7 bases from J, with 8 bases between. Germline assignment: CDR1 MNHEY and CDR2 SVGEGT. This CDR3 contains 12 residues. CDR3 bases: TGTGCCAGCAGTTACAGTATGCGTGAAGCTTTCTTT. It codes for CASSYSMREAFF.

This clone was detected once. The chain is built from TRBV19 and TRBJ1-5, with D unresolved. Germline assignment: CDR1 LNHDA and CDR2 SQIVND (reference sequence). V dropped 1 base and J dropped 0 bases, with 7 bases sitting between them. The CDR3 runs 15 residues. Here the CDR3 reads CASSIAQNSNQPQHF. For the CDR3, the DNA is TGTGCCAGTAGTATAGCACAGAATAGCAATCAGCCCCAGCATTTT. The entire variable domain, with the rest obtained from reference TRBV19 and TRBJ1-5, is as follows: DGGITQSPKYLFRKEGQNVTLSCEQNLNHDAMYWYRQDPGQGLRLIYYSQIVNDFQKGDIAEGYSVSREKKESFPLTVTSAQKNPTAFYLCASSIAQNSNQPQHFGDGTRLSIL.

The CDR3 is CATSRVRLAGVTQYF. The CDR3 coding sequence is TGTGCCACCAGCAGAGTGCGACTAGCGGGGGTGACCCAGTACTTC. The chain links TRBV15 to TRBJ2-5; 12 bases fit TRBD2. This CDR3 spans 15 amino acids. CDR1 and CDR2 from the germline V gene are LNHNV and YYDKDF (reference sequence). Germline trimming cut 1 base from V and 7 bases from J; bases unmatched to any gene: 4. Full variable domain (missing parts from reference TRBV15 and TRBJ2-5): DAMVIQNPRYQVTQFGKPVTLSCSQTLNHNVMYWYQQKSSQAPKLLFHYYDKDFNNEADTPDNFQSRRPNTSFCFLDIRSPGLGDTAMYLCATSRVRLAGVTQYFGPGTRLLVL.

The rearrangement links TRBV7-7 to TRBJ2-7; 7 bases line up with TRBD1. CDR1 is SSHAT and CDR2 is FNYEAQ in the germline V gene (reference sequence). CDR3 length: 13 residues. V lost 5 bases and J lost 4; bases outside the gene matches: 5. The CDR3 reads CASSQGEGYEQYF. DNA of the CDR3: TGTGCCAGCAGCCAGGGGGAAGGGTACGAGCAGTACTTC.

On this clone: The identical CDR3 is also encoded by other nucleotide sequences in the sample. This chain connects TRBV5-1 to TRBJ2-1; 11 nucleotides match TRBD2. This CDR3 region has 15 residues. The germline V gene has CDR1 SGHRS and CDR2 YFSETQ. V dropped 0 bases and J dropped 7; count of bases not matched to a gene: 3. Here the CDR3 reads CASSLGLAGLNEQFF. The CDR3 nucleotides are TGCGCCAGCAGCTTGGGACTAGCGGGGTTAAATGAGCAGTTCTTC.

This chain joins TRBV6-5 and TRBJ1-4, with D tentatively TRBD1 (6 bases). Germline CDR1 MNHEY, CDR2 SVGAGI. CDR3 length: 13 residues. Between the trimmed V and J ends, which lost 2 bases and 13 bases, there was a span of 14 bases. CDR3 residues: CASSYAGVGALFF. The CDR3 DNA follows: TGTGCCAGCAGTTACGCAGGGGTGGGGGCACTGTTTTTT.

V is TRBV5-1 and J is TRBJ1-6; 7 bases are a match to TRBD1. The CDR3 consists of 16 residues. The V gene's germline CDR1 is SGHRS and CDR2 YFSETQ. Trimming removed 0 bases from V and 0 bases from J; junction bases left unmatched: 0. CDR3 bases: TGCGCCAGCAGCTTGGGGGACAGCTCCTATAATTCACCCCTCCACTTT. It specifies CASSLGDSSYNSPLHF. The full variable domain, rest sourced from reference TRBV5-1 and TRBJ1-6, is KAGVTQTPRYLIKTRGQQVTLSCSPISGHRSVSWYQQTPGQGLQFLFEYFSETQRNKGNFPGRFSGRQFSNSRSEMNVSTLELGDSALYLCASSLGDSSYNSPLHFGNGTRLTVT.

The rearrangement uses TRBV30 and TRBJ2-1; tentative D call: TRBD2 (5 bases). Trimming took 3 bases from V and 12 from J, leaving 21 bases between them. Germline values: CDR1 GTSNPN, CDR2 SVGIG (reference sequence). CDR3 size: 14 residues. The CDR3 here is CAWSDRAGLEVQFF. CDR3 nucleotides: TGTGCCTGGAGCGACCGCGCCGGACTGGAGGTGCAGTTCTTC.

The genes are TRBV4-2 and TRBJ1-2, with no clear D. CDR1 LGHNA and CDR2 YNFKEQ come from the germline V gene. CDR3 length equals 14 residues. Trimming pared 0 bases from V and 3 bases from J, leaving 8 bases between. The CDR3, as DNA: TGTGCCAGCAGCCAAGATGAAACAGACTATGGCTACACCTTC. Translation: CASSQDETDYGYTF.

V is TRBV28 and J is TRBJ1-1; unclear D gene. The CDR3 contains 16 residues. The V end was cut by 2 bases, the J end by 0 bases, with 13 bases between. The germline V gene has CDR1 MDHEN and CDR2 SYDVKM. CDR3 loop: CASSLPRGMLNTEAFF. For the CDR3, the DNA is TGTGCCAGCAGTTTACCCCGAGGAATGCTGAACACTGAAGCTTTCTTT. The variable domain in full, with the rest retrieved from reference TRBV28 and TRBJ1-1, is DVKVTQSSRYLVKRTGEKVFLECVQDMDHENMFWYRQDPGLGLRLIYFSYDVKMKEKGDIPEGYSVSREKKERFSLILESASTNQTSMYLCASSLPRGMLNTEAFFGQGTRLTVV.

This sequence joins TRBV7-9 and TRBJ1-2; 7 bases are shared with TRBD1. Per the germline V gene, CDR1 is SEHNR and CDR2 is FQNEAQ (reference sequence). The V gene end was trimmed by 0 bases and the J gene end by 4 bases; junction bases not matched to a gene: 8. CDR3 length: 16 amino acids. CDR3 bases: TGTGCCAGCAGCTTAGCCCCCCGACAGGGCTCCTATGGCTACACCTTC. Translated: CASSLAPRQGSYGYTF.

The CDR3 is CASSTNRGLEPQHF. The CDR3 DNA follows: TGTGCCAGTAGTACCAACAGGGGGCTCGAGCCCCAGCATTTT. The chain has TRBV19 and TRBJ1-5; 9 bases are a match to TRBD1. Germline CDR1 LNHDA, CDR2 SQIVND (reference sequence). The length of the CDR3 is 14 residues. The V segment lost 4 bases and the J segment 8 bases; nucleotides outside the gene matches: 6.